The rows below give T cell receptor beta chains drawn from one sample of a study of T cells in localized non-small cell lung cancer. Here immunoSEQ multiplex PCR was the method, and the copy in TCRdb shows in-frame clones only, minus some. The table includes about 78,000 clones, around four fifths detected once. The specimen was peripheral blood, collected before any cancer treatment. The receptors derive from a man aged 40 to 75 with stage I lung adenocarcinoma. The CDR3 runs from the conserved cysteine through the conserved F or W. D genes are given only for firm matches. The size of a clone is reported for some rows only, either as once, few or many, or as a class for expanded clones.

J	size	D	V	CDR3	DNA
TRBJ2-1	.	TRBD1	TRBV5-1	CASTKGQEYNEQFF	TGCGCCAGCACTAAGGGACAGGAGTACAATGAGCAGTTCTTC
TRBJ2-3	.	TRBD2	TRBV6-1	CASSAWQGGLAPDTQYF	TGTGCCAGCAGTGCCTGGCAGGGGGGACTAGCGCCTGATACGCAGTATTTT
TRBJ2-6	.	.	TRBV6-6	CASTEPGSGANVLTF	TGTGCCAGCACCGAGCCAGGTTCTGGGGCCAACGTCCTGACTTTC
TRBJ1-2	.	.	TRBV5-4	CASSSDGAYGYTF	TGTGCCAGCAGCTCCGACGGAGCCTATGGCTACACCTTC
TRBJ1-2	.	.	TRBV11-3	CASSLDKSVSLNANYGYTF	TGTGCCAGCAGCTTAGATAAATCGGTCAGTCTGAATGCTAACTATGGCTACACCTTC
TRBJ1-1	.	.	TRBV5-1	CASSTWARPNTEAFF	TGCGCCAGCAGCACGTGGGCTCGGCCGAACACTGAAGCTTTCTTT
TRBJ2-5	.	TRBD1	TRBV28	CASSHDRGRETQYF	TGTGCCAGCAGCCATGACAGGGGGCGAGAGACCCAGTACTTC
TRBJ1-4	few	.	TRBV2	CASRYREGTNEKLFF	TGTGCCAGCAGATACAGGGAAGGGACTAATGAAAAACTGTTTTTT
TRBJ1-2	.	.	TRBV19	CASSITAKGHYTF	TGTGCCAGTAGTATAACCGCAAAGGGGCATTACACCTTC
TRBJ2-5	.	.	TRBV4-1	CASSRGDSTEETQYF	TGCGCCAGCAGTCGGGGCGACTCCACGGAGGAGACCCAGTACTTC
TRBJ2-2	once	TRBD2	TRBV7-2	CASSNKRGRTGELFF	TGTGCCAGCAGTAACAAGCGGGGGCGAACCGGGGAGCTGTTTTTT
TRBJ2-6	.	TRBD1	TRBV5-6	CASSLLRDRGYSGANVLTF	TGTGCCAGCAGCCTCCTGCGGGACAGGGGGTACTCTGGGGCCAACGTCCTGACTTTC
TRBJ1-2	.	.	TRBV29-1	CSESPGLSYGYTF	TGCAGCGAGAGTCCGGGACTGAGCTATGGCTACACCTTC
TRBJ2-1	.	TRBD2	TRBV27	CASSYTSGSYNEQFF	TGTGCCAGCAGTTACACTAGCGGTAGCTACAATGAGCAGTTCTTC
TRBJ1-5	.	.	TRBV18	CASSLGDGNQPQHF	TGTGCCAGCTCACTTGGAGATGGGAATCAGCCCCAGCATTTT
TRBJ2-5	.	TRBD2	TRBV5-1	CASSLAGGYQETQYF	TGCGCCAGCAGCTTAGCGGGGGGGTACCAAGAGACCCAGTACTTC
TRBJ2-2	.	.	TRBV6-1	CASSPTIYGELFF	TGTGCCAGCAGTCCGACAATTTACGGGGAGCTGTTTTTT
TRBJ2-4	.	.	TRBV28	CASSPGGGAKNIQYF	TGTGCCAGCAGTCCCGGAGGGGGGGCCAAAAACATTCAGTACTTC
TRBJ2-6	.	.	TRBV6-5	CASRLQGAGANVLTF	TGTGCCAGCAGACTACAGGGAGCTGGGGCCAACGTCCTGACTTTC
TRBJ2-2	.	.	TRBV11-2	CASSLERTANTGELFF	TGTGCCAGCAGCCTCGAGAGGACAGCGAACACCGGGGAGCTGTTTTTT
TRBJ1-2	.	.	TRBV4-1	CASSQDGGGNYGYTF	TGCGCCAGCAGCCAAGATGGAGGGGGGAACTATGGCTACACCTTC
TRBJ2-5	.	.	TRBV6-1	CASSEVPGPETQYF	TGTGCCAGCAGTGAAGTACCGGGGCCGGAGACCCAGTACTTC
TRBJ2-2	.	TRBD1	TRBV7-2	CASSLRRQGAPGELFF	TGTGCCAGCAGCTTAAGGCGGCAGGGGGCGCCCGGGGAGCTGTTTTTT
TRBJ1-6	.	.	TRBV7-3	CASSSQEKNSPLHF	TGTGCCAGCAGCTCCCAGGAGAAAAATTCACCCCTCCACTTT
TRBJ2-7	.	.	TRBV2	CASKGAPSSLEQYF	TGTGCCAGCAAAGGGGCGCCCTCCTCTCTCGAGCAGTACTTC
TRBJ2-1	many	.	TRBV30	CAWRDTTRGGASRFF	TGTGCCTGGAGAGACACGACCCGAGGGGGGGCCTCGAGGTTCTTC
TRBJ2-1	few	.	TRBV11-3	CASSWGPSGEQFF	TGTGCCAGCAGTTGGGGGCCCAGCGGTGAGCAGTTCTTC
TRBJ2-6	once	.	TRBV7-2	CASASYSTGANVLTF	TGTGCCAGCGCGTCCTATAGCACTGGGGCCAACGTCCTGACTTTC
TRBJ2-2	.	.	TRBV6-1	CASRPGPRAGELFF	TGTGCCAGCAGACCAGGGCCGAGGGCCGGGGAGCTGTTTTTT
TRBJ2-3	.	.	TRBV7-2	CASSLASGRVTDTQYF	TGTGCCAGCAGCTTAGCGTCGGGCAGGGTGACAGATACGCAGTATTTT
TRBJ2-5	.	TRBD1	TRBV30	CAWFEGQGAREQYF	TGTGCCTGGTTCGAGGGACAGGGGGCGCGGGAGCAGTACTTC
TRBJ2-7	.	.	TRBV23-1	CASSRLTDTSYEQYF	TGCGCCAGCAGTCGCTTGACAGATACCAGTTACGAGCAGTACTTC
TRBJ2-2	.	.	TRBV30	CALTPAGYRELFF	TGTGCCCTTACCCCTGCGGGGTACCGGGAGCTGTTTTTT
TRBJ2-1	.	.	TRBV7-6	CASSFGSSYNEQFF	TGTGCCAGCAGCTTCGGCTCTTCCTACAATGAGCAGTTCTTC
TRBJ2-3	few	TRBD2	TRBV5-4	CASSSVVGAGADTQYF	TGTGCCAGCAGCTCGGTCGTGGGAGCGGGGGCAGATACGCAGTATTTT
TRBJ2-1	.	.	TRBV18	CASSPTRNEQFF	TGTGCCAGCTCACCTACAAGGAATGAGCAGTTCTTC
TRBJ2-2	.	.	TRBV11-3	CASSPPFDGELFF	TGTGCCAGCAGCCCCCCATTTGACGGGGAGCTGTTTTTT
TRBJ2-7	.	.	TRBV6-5	CASSYSSGTAYEQYF	TGTGCCAGCAGTTACTCTTCCGGGACCGCCTACGAGCAGTACTTC
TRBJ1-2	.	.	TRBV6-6	CATYLWGPHGYTF	TGTGCCACCTACCTGTGGGGGCCCCATGGCTACACCTTC
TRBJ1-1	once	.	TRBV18	CASSPIARNTEAFF	TGTGCCAGCTCACCAATAGCCAGGAACACTGAAGCTTTCTTT